Following are 15 T cell receptor beta chains from one sample sequenced in a study of blood T cell repertoires in COVID-19. Clones were read by immunoSEQ multiplex PCR, and TCRdb kept only the in-frame ones, dropping some. In the table there are some 67,000 clones, over 70% of which are singletons. Specimen: peripheral blood. The receptors here all came from a man aged 45-65 years with active COVID-19.

The chain employs TRBV6-5 and TRBJ1-4; D uncertain. This CDR3 has 15 residues. CDR1 and CDR2 from the germline V gene are MNHEY and SVGAGI. Trimming pared 7 bases from V and 0 bases from J, leaving 12 bases between. The CDR3 reads CASIPRTATNEKLFF. CDR3 DNA sequence: TGTGCCAGCATTCCTCGTACAGCAACTAATGAAAAACTGTTTTTT.

This chain links TRBV27 with TRBJ2-1; 11 bases agree with TRBD2. Germline CDR1 MNHEY, CDR2 SMNVEV (reference sequence). The CDR3 is 14 residues long. J gave up 2 bases and V 9 bases, and 3 bases lay outside the gene matches. The CDR3: CASRLAGTYNEQFF. The CDR3 DNA follows: TGTGCCAGTAGACTAGCGGGGACCTACAATGAGCAGTTCTTC.

A single count supports this clone. This chain joins TRBV6-2 or TRBV6-3 and TRBJ1-5, with a weak D call TRBD1 (5 bases). The CDR3 runs to 15 residues. Germline CDR1 and CDR2: MNHEY and SVGEGT. V lost 4 bases to trimming and J lost 11 bases, with 21 bases between them. The CDR3 nucleotides are TGTGCCAGCAGTTGGACCGTGCACCCGGGGGGGGCCCAGCATTTT. This gives the protein CASSWTVHPGGAQHF.

The chain is built from TRBV10-3 and TRBJ1-2; D is unclear. Deletions cut 3 bases from V and 4 bases from J, with 9 bases between. This CDR3 is 13 amino acids long. Looked up from germline, CDR1 is ENHRY and CDR2 is SYGVKD. The CDR3 region is CAISDSQFYGYTF. The CDR3, as DNA: TGTGCCATCAGTGATAGCCAGTTCTATGGCTACACCTTC.

This chain joins TRBV12-3 or TRBV12-4 and TRBJ2-1; D possibly corresponds to TRBD2 (5 bases). The CDR3 is 13 residues long. V shed 8 bases and J shed 1 base, with 9 bases lying between them. The DNA of the CDR3 is TGTGCCAGCCGGACTTATTCCTACAATGAGCAGTTCTTC. Its protein product is CASRTYSYNEQFF.

Written as DNA, the CDR3 is TGTGCCAGCAGACCAAGGGCTGGGGGGTTAGACTATGGCTACACCTTC. It is translated as CASRPRAGGLDYGYTF. The chain joins TRBV7-9 to TRBJ1-2, with D perhaps matching TRBD1 (5 bases). CDR1 and CDR2 (germline): SEHNR, FQNEAQ (reference sequence). This CDR3 region has 16 residues. With 6 bases removed from V and 3 bases from J, the gap between germline ends came to 20 bases.

The chain combines TRBV3-1 (or the pseudogene TRBV3-2) with TRBJ1-1; the match to TRBD1 covers 8 bases. The V gene's germline CDR1 is LGHDT and CDR2 YNNKEL (reference sequence). The CDR3 is 13 residues long. V shed 3 bases, J shed 6 bases, and the junction held 3 bases outside the gene matches. The CDR3 DNA sequence: TGTGCCAGCAGCCATTCGACAGGGGCTGAAGCTTTCTTT. The encoded protein is CASSHSTGAEAFF.

The gene calls are TRBV6-2 or TRBV6-3 and TRBJ2-5; TRBD2 aligns across 7 bases. V gave up 6 bases and J gave up 4 bases; unmatched junction bases: 5. CDR1 is MNHEY and CDR2 is SVGEGT in the germline V gene. The CDR3 loop spans 13 amino acids. The CDR3 region has the DNA TGTGCCAGCAGCCCCAGGACTAGAGAGACCCAGTACTTC. As protein: CASSPRTRETQYF.

The genes are TRBV7-9 and TRBJ2-7, with a possible D match to TRBD1 (8 bases). Trimming stripped 5 bases from V and 4 bases from J, with 15 bases between. Germline CDR1 and CDR2: SEHNR and FQNEAQ (reference sequence). This CDR3 comprises 14 residues. The CDR3 reads CASSLQGGSYEQYF. The CDR3 DNA sequence: TGTGCCAGCAGCCTACAGGGGGGGTCGTACGAGCAGTACTTC.

The rearrangement links TRBV9 to TRBJ2-5, with 8 positions matching TRBD2. With V trimmed by 0 bases and J by 4 bases, 8 bases remained unmatched. The CDR3 runs 16 residues. Germline assignment: CDR1 SGDLS and CDR2 YYNGEE. The CDR3, as DNA: TGTGCCAGCAGCGTAGGATTGAGCGGGAGTGGAGAGACCCAGTACTTC. It encodes CASSVGLSGSGETQYF.

The V gene is TRBV28, the J gene TRBJ2-7; D is ambiguous. The CDR3 loop spans 17 amino acids. Looked up from germline, CDR1 is MDHEN and CDR2 is SYDVKM. V lost 5 bases to trimming and J lost 1 base, with 21 bases between them. CDR3 region: CASSPLGIAARSYEQYF. For the CDR3, the DNA is TGTGCCAGCAGTCCCCTCGGTATCGCCGCCCGGTCCTACGAGCAGTACTTC. Complete variable domain (other parts from reference TRBV28 and TRBJ2-7): DVKVTQSSRYLVKRTGEKVFLECVQDMDHENMFWYRQDPGLGLRLIYFSYDVKMKEKGDIPEGYSVSREKKERFSLILESASTNQTSMYLCASSPLGIAARSYEQYFGPGTRLTVT.

This chain connects TRBV4-1 to TRBJ2-1, with unresolved D. Per germline, CDR1 MGHRA and CDR2 YSYEKL. The CDR3 runs 14 residues. V lost 0 bases and J lost 2, with 5 bases in between. CDR3 sequence: CASSQDAAYNEQFF. For the CDR3, the DNA is TGCGCCAGCAGCCAAGATGCAGCCTACAATGAGCAGTTCTTC.

The rearrangement joins TRBV9 to TRBJ2-1; 8 nucleotides line up with TRBD1. V lost 2 bases to trimming and J lost 3 bases; unmatched junction nucleotides: 10. Per the germline V gene, CDR1 is SGDLS and CDR2 is YYNGEE. The CDR3 is made up of 17 amino acids. CDR3 coding DNA: TGTGCCAGCAGCGTCTCCTCAGGGGGCGCGAGCTACAATGAGCAGTTCTTC. Protein sequence: CASSVSSGGASYNEQFF.

This clone was picked up a small number of times. V gene TRBV2 combines with J gene TRBJ1-5, with 9 bases lining up with TRBD1. Per the germline V gene, CDR1 is SNHLY and CDR2 is FYNNEI. The junction had 9 bases not matched to a gene; V was cut back by 6 bases and J by 6 bases. The length of the CDR3 is 15 residues. CDR3 in amino acids: CASRPTQGASQPQHF. In nucleotides, the CDR3 is TGTGCCAGCAGACCCACACAGGGGGCAAGTCAGCCCCAGCATTTT.

The rearrangement joins TRBV3-1 (or the pseudogene TRBV3-2) to TRBJ2-7; D unclear. V lost 1 base and J 1 base, leaving 8 bases between the germline ends. Germline CDR1 reads LGHDT; CDR2 reads YNNKEL (reference sequence). The CDR3 covers 14 residues. Here the CDR3 DNA reads TGTGCCAGCAGCCAAGCAGGCCAATCCTACGAGCAGTACTTC. This gives the protein CASSQAGQSYEQYF.